These 13 T cell receptor beta chains were sequenced from one sample in a study of CD8 T cells in Susac syndrome. The RNA input was about 0.5 to 1 ug, and it was reverse transcribed with random hexamers. TCRdb independently ran MiXCR on the immunoSEQ multiplex PCR reads; one entry per CDR3 protein. Here the sample spans around 170,000 distinct CDR3 sequences, around 96% being singletons. Source material: CD8+ T cells from PBMCs. The receptors shown here come from a human donor with multiple sclerosis.

This clonotype was seen only a few times. The J gene is TRBJ2-7, the V gene TRBV3-1; 11 bases fit TRBD2. The J segment lost 3 bases and the V segment lost 5 bases, leaving 6 bases of the junction unmatched. Germline CDR1 LGHDT, CDR2 YNNKEL (reference sequence). The CDR3 is 15 amino acids. The CDR3 DNA is TGTGCCAGCAGCTGGGGCACTAGCGGGAGCTACGAGCAGTACTTC. This sequence encodes CASSWGTSGSYEQYF.

The chain employs TRBV29-1 and TRBJ2-4; 11 nucleotides agree with TRBD2. V trimming: 4 bases; J trimming: 6 bases; junction bases outside the gene matches: 5. The CDR3 contains 14 residues. Germline lookup yields CDR1 SQVTM and CDR2 ANQGSEA. CDR3 residues: CSVGVSGGANIQYF. The DNA for the CDR3 is TGCAGCGTTGGTGTTAGCGGGGGGGCAAACATTCAGTACTTC.

The rearrangement links TRBV11-2 to TRBJ2-5, with 11 nucleotides matching TRBD2. The CDR3 loop spans 18 amino acids. The germline gives CDR1 SGHAT, CDR2 FQNNGV. With 4 bases clipped from V and 5 bases from J, the junction kept 15 bases outside the gene matches. For the CDR3, the DNA is TGTGCCAGCAGCTCAGCCCCGGGACTAGCGGCAGGGCGGGAGACCCAGTACTTC. As protein: CASSSAPGLAAGRETQYF.

This sequence joins TRBV28 and TRBJ1-1, with 11 bases that match TRBD1. Germline V gene sequence: CDR1 MDHEN, CDR2 SYDVKM. J was trimmed by 4 bases and V by 5 bases; bases with no gene match: 3. This CDR3 has 14 residues. DNA for the CDR3: TGTGCCAGCAGTCCAGGGACAGGGGGCACTGAAGCTTTCTTT. It encodes CASSPGTGGTEAFF.

The sample holds one count of this clonotype. The chain has TRBV12-3 or TRBV12-4 and TRBJ1-1; D is ambiguous. The CDR3 spans 14 residues. V lost 5 bases to trimming and J lost 0 bases, with 10 bases between them. As DNA, the CDR3 is TGTGCCAGCAGTACCAGAGTCCTGAACACTGAAGCTTTCTTT. This encodes CASSTRVLNTEAFF.

Only one count was recorded for this clonotype. This rearrangement joins TRBV15 to TRBJ1-5, with D perhaps matching TRBD1 (5 bases). CDR1 and CDR2 from the germline V gene are LNHNV and YYDKDF (reference sequence). Trimming removed 2 bases at V and 9 bases at J, with 11 bases between. The CDR3 has 13 residues. CDR3 DNA sequence: TGTGCCACCAGCAGACGGGACCGGCGGCCCCAGCATTTT. Amino acid sequence: CATSRRDRRPQHF.

V gene TRBV19 combines with J gene TRBJ2-5, with 8 nucleotides matching TRBD1. The CDR3 extends over 14 amino acids. With V trimmed by 3 bases and J by 4 bases, 4 bases remained unmatched. Per germline, CDR1 LNHDA and CDR2 SQIVND (reference sequence). CDR3 coding DNA: TGTGCCAGTAGTATCAATCAGGGGGCAGAGACCCAGTACTTC. It translates to CASSINQGAETQYF.

The CDR3 loop reads CASSLYPAYEQYF. The CDR3 nucleotides read TGTGCCAGCAGTTTATACCCTGCCTACGAGCAGTACTTC. The gene calls are TRBV27 and TRBJ2-7, with no clear D. Germline V lookup: CDR1 MNHEY, CDR2 SMNVEV (reference sequence). V gave up 1 base and J gave up 2 bases, with 6 bases separating them. The CDR3 sequence is 13 residues long.

V gene TRBV11-2 combines with J gene TRBJ2-5; D is perhaps TRBD2 (5 bases). This CDR3 is built from 16 residues. In germline, CDR1 is SGHAT, CDR2 FQNNGV. Between the trimmed V and J ends, which lost 0 bases and 1 base, there was a span of 12 bases. For the CDR3, the DNA is TGTGCCAGCAGCTTAGATCAAGGAGGATTCCAAGAGACCCAGTACTTC. Translation gives CASSLDQGGFQETQYF.

This chain connects TRBV20-1 to TRBJ2-3, with D perhaps TRBD1 (5 bases). The V and J ends lost 0 bases and 2 bases respectively, with 12 bases between them. The CDR3 has 15 amino acids. Germline V gene data show CDR1 as DFQATT and CDR2 as SNEGSKA (reference sequence). The DNA for the CDR3 is TGCAGTGCTAGAGATCTTGGACATCTCACAGATACGCAGTATTTT. Translated, it gives CSARDLGHLTDTQYF.

V and J are TRBV28 and TRBJ2-1, with D unresolved. V lost 5 bases and J 6 bases, leaving 8 bases between the germline ends. Germline values: CDR1 MDHEN, CDR2 SYDVKM. This CDR3 has 12 residues. The CDR3 loop reads CASSETINEQFF. The DNA for the CDR3 is TGTGCCAGCAGTGAAACAATCAATGAGCAGTTCTTC.

The V call is TRBV5-6, the J call TRBJ2-7, with 8 bases that match TRBD2. J lost 4 bases, V lost 1 base, and 7 bases had no gene match. CDR3 length: 15 residues. In germline, CDR1 is SGHDT, CDR2 YYEEEE. The CDR3 nucleotides read TGTGCCAGCAGCTTGTTCCGGGAGGGCCGGTACGAGCAGTACTTC. It codes for CASSLFREGRYEQYF.

This chain links TRBV6-5 with TRBJ2-6, with 9 bases lining up with TRBD1. Trimming at V came to 1 base and at J to 1 base, leaving 8 bases not matched to a gene. In germline, CDR1 is MNHEY, CDR2 SVGAGI. The CDR3 length is 19 residues. The CDR3 sequence is CASSYLTGTGFSGANVLTF. The DNA of the CDR3 is TGTGCCAGCAGTTACTTAACCGGGACAGGGTTTTCTGGGGCCAACGTCCTGACTTTC.